This T cell receptor (beta chain) derives from a study of T-cell memory formation after mild COVID-19. Study details: The study found TCR clusters largely donor specific.

TCRdb called the 5' RACE reads again in MiXCR, with one record for every CDR3 protein. The table has some 110,000 distinct CDR3 sequences, under 15% seen once; the top ten hold 27%. V lost 3 bases to trimming and J lost 3 bases; unmatched junction nucleotides: 9. The CDR3 extends over 16 amino acids. Germline lookup yields CDR1 MGHRA and CDR2 YSYEKL. This clonotype was detected a few times. What was sequenced was PBMCs or a T cell subset sorted from them (not recorded which). The chain carries TRBV4-1 and TRBJ2-5, with 8 bases matching TRBD1. The origin of this receptor is an adult woman who had mild COVID-19 (a few samples of this study predate the infection). Cell type and time point are not known. The CDR3 DNA is TGCGCCAGCAGCCATCCCCCCGGACAGGGAAAAGAGACCCAGTACTTC. Its translation: CASSHPPGQGKETQYF.